This T cell receptor (beta chain) was recovered during a study of post-analysis software for immune sequencing data (dated by TCRdb to about 2015). At the level of the whole study: Relapsing-remitting, secondary progressive and progressive-relapsing multiple sclerosis were recorded as disease courses, and subtype annotation was lacking for some patients. A subset of samples was prepared in parallel using single-end sample barcoding, then pooled and co-amplified after Illumina adapter ligation. The patient repertoires were compared against 10 to 12 previously published healthy control repertoires obtained from donors aged roughly 6 to 28 years. Points the paper makes about the study in general: The multiple sclerosis patient group was slightly younger than the control group. Direct clustering with F measure revealed strong co-clustering of samples prepared in the same batch, which led to a batch-effect correction. Compared with controls, multiple sclerosis patients had significantly lower normalized Chao1 diversity, a finding suggesting substantial peripheral T-cell clonal expansion. Significantly higher frequencies in patients than in controls were found for roughly five TRBV segments, including TRBV5-6, TRBV5-1 and TRBV20-1.

Receptor libraries were prepared by PCR. The instrument given in TCRdb is Illumina HiSeq 2500. Unique molecular identifiers were incorporated into TCR beta cDNA libraries to reduce PCR and sequencing biases. About 500,000 cDNA molecules were obtained per 1 to 10 million input T cells, so each molecule approximated one T cell. The patient libraries were prepared and sequenced using the same protocol as the earlier healthy control dataset. Within a given batch, samples were prepared together, multiplexed and sequenced on the same HiSeq lane. The paper's processing steps were these. MIGEC was used to process the raw barcoded reads, and molecular identifier groups with only a single read were discarded before consensus assembly and CDR3 extraction. VDJtools was used for post-analysis of the clonotype tables, with diversity normalized by down-sampling every dataset to the smallest sample size. To correct batch-related cross-sample contamination, repertoire overlap clustering matched CDR3 amino acid sequences but not nucleotide sequences. TCRdb took the public reads, trimmed them with fastp at Q25, ran MiXCR for clone calling and kept in-frame beta chains. Entries are consolidated by CDR3 protein sequence, retaining the most common genes and DNA. What appears here as the V and J calls and clone size reflects TCRdb's work, not the paper's. This sample comprises about 460,000 distinct CDR3 sequences, under 55% of them detected only once. 9% to 13% of the sample lies in the top ten.

To demonstrate the VDJtools post-analysis software, TCR beta repertoires were profiled from the peripheral blood of roughly 14 young patients with multiple sclerosis. Multiple sclerosis patients were children and adolescents aged roughly 6 to 17 years. This clonotype was picked up a small number of times. The antigen this receptor binds is unknown. No base quality information exists; no much larger clone differs at one position. Its CDR3 holds 14 amino acids, cysteine through phenylalanine. The entry retains the CDR3 DNA only, 42 bases that are in frame from base 1. Looking up the germline V gene yields CDR1 SQVTM and CDR2 ANQGSEA. Trimming leaves V shorter by 7 bases and J shorter by 5 bases, with the junction holding 9 bases beyond the gene matches.

The chain links TRBV29-1 with TRBJ2-5; the central 11 bases match TRBD1. The specimen was blood. This sequence originates from a girl aged 10-17 years with multiple sclerosis. CDR3 reads: CSAQGTGGRETQYF. The DNA reads as follows: TGCAGCGCCCAAGGGACAGGGGGACGGGAGACCCAGTACTTC.